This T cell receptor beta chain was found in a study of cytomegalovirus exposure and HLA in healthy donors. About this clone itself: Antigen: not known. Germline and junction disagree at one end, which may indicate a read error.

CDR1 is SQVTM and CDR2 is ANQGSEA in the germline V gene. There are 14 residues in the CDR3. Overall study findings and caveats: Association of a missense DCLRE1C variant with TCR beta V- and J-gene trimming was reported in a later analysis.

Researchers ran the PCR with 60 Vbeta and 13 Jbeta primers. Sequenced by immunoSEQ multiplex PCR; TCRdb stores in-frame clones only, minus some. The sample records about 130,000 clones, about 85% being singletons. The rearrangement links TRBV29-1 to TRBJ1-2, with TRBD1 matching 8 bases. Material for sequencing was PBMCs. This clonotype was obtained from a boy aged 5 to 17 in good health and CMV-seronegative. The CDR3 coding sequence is TGCAGCGTGGACACAGGGGGGCTTAGGTATGGCTACCCCTTC. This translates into CSVDTGGLRYGYPF.